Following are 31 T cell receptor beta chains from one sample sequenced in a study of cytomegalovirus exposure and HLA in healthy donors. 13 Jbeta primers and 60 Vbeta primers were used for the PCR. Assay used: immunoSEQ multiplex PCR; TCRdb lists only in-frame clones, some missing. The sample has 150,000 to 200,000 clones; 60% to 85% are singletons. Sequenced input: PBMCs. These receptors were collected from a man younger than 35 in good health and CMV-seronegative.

The CDR3 spells CASSPRGGHQETQYF. CDR3 DNA sequence: TGCGCCAGCAGTCCGAGGGGGGGACACCAAGAGACCCAGTACTTC. The rearrangement joins TRBV5-1 to TRBJ2-5, with D perhaps TRBD2 (7 bases). Looked up from germline, CDR1 is SGHRS and CDR2 is YFSETQ. Trimming left V 5 bases short and J 0 bases short, with 14 bases between. This CDR3 is built from 15 residues.

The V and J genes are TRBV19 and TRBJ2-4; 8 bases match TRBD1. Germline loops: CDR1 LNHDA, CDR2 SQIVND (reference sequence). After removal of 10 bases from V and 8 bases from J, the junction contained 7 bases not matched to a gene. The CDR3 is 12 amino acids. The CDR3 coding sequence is TGTGCCACTACGGACAGGGATGACATTCAGTACTTC. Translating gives CATTDRDDIQYF. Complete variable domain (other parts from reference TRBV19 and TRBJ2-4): DGGITQSPKYLFRKEGQNVTLSCEQNLNHDAMYWYRQDPGQGLRLIYYSQIVNDFQKGDIAEGYSVSREKKESFPLTVTSAQKNPTAFYLCATTDRDDIQYFGAGTRLSVL.

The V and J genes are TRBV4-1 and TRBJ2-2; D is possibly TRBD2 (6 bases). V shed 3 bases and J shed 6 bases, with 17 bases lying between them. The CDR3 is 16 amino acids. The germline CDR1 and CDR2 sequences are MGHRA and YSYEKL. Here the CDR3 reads CASSQAGRSLAGELFF. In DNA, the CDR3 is TGCGCCAGCAGCCAGGCGGGACGGTCCCTTGCCGGGGAGCTGTTTTTT.

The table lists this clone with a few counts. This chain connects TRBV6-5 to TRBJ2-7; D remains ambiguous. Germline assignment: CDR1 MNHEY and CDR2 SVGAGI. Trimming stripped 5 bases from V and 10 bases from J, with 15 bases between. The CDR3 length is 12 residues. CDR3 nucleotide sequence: TGTGCCAGCAGTGAGACCTTCGCAGGACAGTACTTC. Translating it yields CASSETFAGQYF.

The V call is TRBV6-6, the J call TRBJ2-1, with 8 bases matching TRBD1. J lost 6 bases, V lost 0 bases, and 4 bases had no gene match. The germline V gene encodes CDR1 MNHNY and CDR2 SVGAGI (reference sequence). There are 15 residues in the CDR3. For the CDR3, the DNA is TGTGCCAGCAGTTACTCGCAGGGGGCGTTCAATGAGCAGTTCTTC. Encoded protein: CASSYSQGAFNEQFF.

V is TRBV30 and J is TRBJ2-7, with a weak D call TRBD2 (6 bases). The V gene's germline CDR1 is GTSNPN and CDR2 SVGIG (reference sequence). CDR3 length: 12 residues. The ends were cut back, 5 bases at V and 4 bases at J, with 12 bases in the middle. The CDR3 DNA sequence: TGTGCCTGGGGGCGGGGAATATACGAGCAGTACTTC. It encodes CAWGRGIYEQYF.

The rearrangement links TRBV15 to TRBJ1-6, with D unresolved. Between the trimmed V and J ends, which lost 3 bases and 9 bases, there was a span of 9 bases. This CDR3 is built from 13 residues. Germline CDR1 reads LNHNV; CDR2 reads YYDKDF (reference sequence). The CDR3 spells CATSRREASPLHF. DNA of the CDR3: TGTGCCACCAGCAGGAGGGAAGCTTCACCCCTCCACTTT.

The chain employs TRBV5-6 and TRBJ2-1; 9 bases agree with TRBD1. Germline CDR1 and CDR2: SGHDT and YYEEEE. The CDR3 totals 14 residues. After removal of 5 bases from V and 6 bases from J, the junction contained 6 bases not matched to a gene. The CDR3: CASSQGQGLNEQFF. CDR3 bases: TGTGCCAGCAGTCAGGGACAGGGCCTCAATGAGCAGTTCTTC. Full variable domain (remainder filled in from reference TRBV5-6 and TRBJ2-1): DAGVTQSPTHLIKTRGQQVTLRCSPKSGHDTVSWYQQALGQGPQFIFQYYEEEERQRGNFPDRFSGHQFPNYSSELNVNALLLGDSALYLCASSQGQGLNEQFFGPGTRLTVL.

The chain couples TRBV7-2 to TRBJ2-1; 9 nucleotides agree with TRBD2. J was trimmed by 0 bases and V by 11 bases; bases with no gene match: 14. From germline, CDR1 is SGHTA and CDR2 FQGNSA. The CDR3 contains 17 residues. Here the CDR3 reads CAGRGQREATSYNEQFF. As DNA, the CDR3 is TGTGCCGGACGAGGTCAGCGGGAGGCAACCTCCTACAATGAGCAGTTCTTC.

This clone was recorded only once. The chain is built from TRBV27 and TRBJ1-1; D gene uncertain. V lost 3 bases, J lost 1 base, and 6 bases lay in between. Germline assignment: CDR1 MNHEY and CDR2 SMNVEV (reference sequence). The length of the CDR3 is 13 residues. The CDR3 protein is CASSFGENTEAFF. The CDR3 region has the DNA TGTGCCAGCAGTTTCGGGGAGAACACTGAAGCTTTCTTT.

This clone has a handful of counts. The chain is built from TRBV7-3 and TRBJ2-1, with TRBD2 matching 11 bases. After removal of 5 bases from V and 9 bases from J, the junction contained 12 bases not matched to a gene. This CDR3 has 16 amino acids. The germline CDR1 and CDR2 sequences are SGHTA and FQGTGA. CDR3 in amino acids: CASSPLAGGLFSEQFF. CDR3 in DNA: TGTGCCAGCAGCCCTTTAGCGGGAGGGCTTTTCAGTGAGCAGTTCTTC.

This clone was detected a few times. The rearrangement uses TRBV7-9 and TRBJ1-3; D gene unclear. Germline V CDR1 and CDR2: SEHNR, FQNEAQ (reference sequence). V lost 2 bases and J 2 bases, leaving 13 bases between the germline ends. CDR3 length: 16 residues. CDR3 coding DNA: TGTGCCAGCAGCTTATTATCGGGAACTGCTGGAAACACCATATATTTT. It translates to CASSLLSGTAGNTIYF.

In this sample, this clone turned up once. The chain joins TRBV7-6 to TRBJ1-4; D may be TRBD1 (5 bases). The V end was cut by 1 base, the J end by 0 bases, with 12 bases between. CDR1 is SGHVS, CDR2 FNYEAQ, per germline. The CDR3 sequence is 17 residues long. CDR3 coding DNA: TGTGCCAGCAGCTTAGGACCGTCGGGGGCAACTAATGAAAAACTGTTTTTT. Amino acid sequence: CASSLGPSGATNEKLFF. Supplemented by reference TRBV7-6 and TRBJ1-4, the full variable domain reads GAGVSQSPRYKVTKRGQDVALRCDPISGHVSLYWYRQALGQGPEFLTYFNYEAQQDKSGLPNDRFSAERPEGSISTLTIQRTEQRDSAMYRCASSLGPSGATNEKLFFGSGTQLSVL.

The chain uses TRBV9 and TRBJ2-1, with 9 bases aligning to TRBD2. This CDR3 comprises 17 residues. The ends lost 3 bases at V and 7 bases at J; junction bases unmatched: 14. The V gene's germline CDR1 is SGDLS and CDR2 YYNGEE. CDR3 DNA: TGTGCCAGCAGCGAGGGGGATATAGCGGGAGCGGGGAATGAGCAGTTCTTC. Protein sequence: CASSEGDIAGAGNEQFF.

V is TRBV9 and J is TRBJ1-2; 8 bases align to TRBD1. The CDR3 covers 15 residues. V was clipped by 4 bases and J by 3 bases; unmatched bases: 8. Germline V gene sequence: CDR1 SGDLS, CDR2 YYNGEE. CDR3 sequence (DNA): TGTGCCAGCAGCCCGGGCAGGGGGCGATACTATGGCTACACCTTC. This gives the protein CASSPGRGRYYGYTF. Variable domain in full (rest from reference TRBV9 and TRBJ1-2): DSGVTQTPKHLITATGQRVTLRCSPRSGDLSVYWYQQSLDQGLQFLIQYYNGEERAKGNILERFSAQQFPDLHSELNLSSLELGDSALYFCASSPGRGRYYGYTFGSGTRLTVV.

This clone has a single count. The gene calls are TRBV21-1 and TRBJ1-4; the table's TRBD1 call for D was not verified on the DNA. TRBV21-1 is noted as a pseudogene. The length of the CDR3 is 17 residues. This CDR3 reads CASVDRPTPDDGEKLFF. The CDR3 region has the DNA TGTGCCAGCGTCGACAGGCCTACCCCAGATGATGGGGAAAAACTGTTTTTT.

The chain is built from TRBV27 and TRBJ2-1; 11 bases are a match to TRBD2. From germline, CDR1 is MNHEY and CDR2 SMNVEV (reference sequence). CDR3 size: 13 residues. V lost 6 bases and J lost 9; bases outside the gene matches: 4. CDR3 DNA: TGTGCCAGCAGACTAGCGGGAGTAGGTGAGCAGTTCTTC. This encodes CASRLAGVGEQFF.

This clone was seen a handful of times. This CDR3 is CASSFPGTSGNEQFF. In nucleotides, the CDR3 is TGTGCCAGCAGTTTTCCCGGGACTAGCGGCAATGAGCAGTTCTTC. The chain carries TRBV2 and TRBJ2-1; 11 positions agree with TRBD2. The junction had 6 bases not matched to a gene; V was cut back by 5 bases and J by 6 bases. This CDR3 is 15 amino acids long. Germline CDR1 reads SNHLY; CDR2 reads FYNNEI.

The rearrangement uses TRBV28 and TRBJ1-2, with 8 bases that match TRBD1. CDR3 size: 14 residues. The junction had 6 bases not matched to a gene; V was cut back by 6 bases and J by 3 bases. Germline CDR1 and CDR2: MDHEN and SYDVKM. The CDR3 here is CASRGQDLYYGYTF. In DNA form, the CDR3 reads TGTGCCAGCAGGGGACAGGATCTTTACTATGGCTACACCTTC.

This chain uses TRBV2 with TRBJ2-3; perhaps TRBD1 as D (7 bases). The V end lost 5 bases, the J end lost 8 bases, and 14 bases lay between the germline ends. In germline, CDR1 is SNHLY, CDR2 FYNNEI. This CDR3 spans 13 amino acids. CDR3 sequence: CASSPPGGSTQYF. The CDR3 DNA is TGTGCCAGCAGTCCCCCAGGGGGGAGTACGCAGTATTTT.

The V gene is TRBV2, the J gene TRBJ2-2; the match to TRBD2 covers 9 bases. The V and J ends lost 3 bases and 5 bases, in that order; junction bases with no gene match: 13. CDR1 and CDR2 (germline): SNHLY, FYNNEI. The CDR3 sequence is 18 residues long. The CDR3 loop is CASSEWPGGGARTGELFF. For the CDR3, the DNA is TGTGCCAGCAGTGAGTGGCCTGGCGGGGGGGCCCGTACCGGGGAGCTGTTTTTT.

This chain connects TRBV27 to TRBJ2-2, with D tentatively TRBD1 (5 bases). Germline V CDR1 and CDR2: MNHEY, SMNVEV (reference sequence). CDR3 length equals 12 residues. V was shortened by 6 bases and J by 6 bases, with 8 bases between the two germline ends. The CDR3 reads CASRLRAGELFF. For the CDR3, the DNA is TGTGCCAGCAGGCTCAGGGCCGGGGAGCTGTTTTTT.

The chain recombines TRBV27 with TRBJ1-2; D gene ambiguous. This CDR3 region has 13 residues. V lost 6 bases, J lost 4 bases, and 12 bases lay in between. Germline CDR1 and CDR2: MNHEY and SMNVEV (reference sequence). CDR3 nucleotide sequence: TGTGCCAGCAGCCAGAGGGTCCCCTATGGCTACACCTTC. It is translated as CASSQRVPYGYTF.

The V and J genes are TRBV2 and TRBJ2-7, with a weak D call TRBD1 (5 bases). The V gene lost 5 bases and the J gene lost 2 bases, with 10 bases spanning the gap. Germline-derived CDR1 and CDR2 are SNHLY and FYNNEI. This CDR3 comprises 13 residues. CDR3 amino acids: CASSKTDTYEQYF. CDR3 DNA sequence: TGTGCCAGCAGTAAGACAGATACCTACGAGCAGTACTTC. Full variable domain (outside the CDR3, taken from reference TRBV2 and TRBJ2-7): EPEVTQTPSHQVTQMGQEVILRCVPISNHLYFYWYRQILGQKVEFLVSFYNNEISEKSEIFDDQFSVERPDGSNFTLKIRSTKLEDSAMYFCASSKTDTYEQYFGPGTRLTVT.

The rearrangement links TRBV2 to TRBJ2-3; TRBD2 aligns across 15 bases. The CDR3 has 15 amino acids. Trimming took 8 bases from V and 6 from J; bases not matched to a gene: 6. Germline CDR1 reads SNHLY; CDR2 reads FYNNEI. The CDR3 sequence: CASRRTSGGADTQYF. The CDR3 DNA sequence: TGTGCCAGCCGAAGGACTAGCGGGGGGGCCGATACGCAGTATTTT.

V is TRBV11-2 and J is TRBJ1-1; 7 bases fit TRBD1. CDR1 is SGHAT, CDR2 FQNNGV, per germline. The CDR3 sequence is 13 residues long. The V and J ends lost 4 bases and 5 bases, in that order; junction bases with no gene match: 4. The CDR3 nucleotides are TGTGCCAGCAGCTCCGGGACAGTGACTGAAGCTTTCTTT. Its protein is CASSSGTVTEAFF.

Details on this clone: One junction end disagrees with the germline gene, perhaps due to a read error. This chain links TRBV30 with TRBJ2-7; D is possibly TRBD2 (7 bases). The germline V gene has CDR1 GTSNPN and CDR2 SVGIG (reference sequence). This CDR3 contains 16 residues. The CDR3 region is CAWSPLGGHGEGVRGF. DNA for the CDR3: TGTGCCTGGAGCCCCCTGGGAGGACACGGGGAGGGGGTAAGGGGCTTC.

In DNA form, the CDR3 reads TGTGCCTGGAGTGGGGAGGGGAGTCAGCCCCAGCATTTT. Encoded protein: CAWSGEGSQPQHF. J is TRBJ1-5 and V is TRBV30, with D possibly being TRBD1 (5 bases). V shed 1 base and J shed 6 bases, with 10 bases lying between them. CDR1 and CDR2 from the germline V gene are GTSNPN and SVGIG (reference sequence). The CDR3 loop spans 13 amino acids.

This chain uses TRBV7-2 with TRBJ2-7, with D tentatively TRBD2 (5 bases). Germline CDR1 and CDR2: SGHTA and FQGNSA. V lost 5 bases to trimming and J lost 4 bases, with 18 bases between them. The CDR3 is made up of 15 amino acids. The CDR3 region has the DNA TGTGCCAGCAGCCCCTACCTGGGAGCCACATACGAGCAGTACTTC. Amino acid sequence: CASSPYLGATYEQYF.

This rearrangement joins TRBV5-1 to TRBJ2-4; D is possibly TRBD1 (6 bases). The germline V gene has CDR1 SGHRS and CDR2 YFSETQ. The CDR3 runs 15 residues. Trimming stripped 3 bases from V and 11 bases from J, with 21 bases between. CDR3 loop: CASSSGTGTSGLQYF. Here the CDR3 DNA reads TGCGCCAGCAGCTCTGGTACCGGGACATCCGGCCTTCAGTACTTC.

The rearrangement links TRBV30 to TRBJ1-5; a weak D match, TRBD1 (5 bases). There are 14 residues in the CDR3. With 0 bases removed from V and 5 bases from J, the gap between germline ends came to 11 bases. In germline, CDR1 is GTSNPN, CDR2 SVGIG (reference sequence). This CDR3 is CAWSVGQRDQPQHF. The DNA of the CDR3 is TGTGCCTGGAGTGTGGGGCAGAGAGATCAGCCCCAGCATTTT.